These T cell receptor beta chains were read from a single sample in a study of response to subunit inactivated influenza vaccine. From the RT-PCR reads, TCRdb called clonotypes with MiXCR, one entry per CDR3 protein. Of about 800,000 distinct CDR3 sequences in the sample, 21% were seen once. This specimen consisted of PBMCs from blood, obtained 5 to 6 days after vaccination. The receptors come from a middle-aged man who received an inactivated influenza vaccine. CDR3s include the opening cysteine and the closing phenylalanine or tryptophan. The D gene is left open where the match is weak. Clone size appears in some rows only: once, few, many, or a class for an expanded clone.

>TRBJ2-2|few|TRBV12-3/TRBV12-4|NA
TGTGCCAGCACCCTTCATCCCGGGGAGCTGTTTTTT
CASTLHPGELFF
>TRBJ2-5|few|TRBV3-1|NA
TGTGCCAGCAGCCCTAACAGGGCGAGGGAGACCCAGTACTTC
CASSPNRARETQYF
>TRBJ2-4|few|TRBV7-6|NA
TGTGCCAGCAGCTTAGCGCAGGGCGGAAACATTCAGTACTTC
CASSLAQGGNIQYF
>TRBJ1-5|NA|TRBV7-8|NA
TGTGCCAGCAGCTTAACGAGACAGCCCCAGCATTTT
CASSLTRQPQHF
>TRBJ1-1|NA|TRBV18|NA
TGTGCCAGCTCACAACAGGAAAGGAACACTGAAGCTTTCTTT
CASSQQERNTEAFF
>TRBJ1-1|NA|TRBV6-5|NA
TGTGCCAGCAGTTACTATAGCCGGACAGTGGAGAACACTGAAGCTTTCTTT
CASSYYSRTVENTEAFF
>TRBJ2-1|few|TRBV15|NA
TGTGCCACCAGCAGACCAGGGCATGAGCAGTTCTTC
CATSRPGHEQFF
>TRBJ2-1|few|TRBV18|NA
TGTGCCAGCCTAAAGCCTGGGGTTGAGCAGTTCTTC
CASLKPGVEQFF
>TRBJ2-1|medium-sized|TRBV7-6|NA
TGTGCCAGCAGCTTAGAACTGGCTCACTACAATGAGCAGTTCTTC
CASSLELAHYNEQFF
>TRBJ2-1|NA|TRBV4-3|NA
TGCGCCAGCAGCCAATTGGACGTCTCCAATGAGCAGTTCTTC
CASSQLDVSNEQFF
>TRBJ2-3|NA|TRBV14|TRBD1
TGTGCCAGCAGCCATGTCGGACAGGGGATTTTTGATACGCAGTATTTT
CASSHVGQGIFDTQYF
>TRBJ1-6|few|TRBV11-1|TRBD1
TGTGCCAGCAGCCTCCGGGACAGGGGAGGCTCACCCCTCCACTTT
CASSLRDRGGSPLHF
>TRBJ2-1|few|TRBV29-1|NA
TGCAGCCTAAACCCAGGAGTCTCCTACAATGAGCAGTTCTTC
CSLNPGVSYNEQFF
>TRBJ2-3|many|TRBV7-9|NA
TGTGCCAGCAGTTTAGTCCAGGGTAGCACAGATACGCAGTATTTT
CASSLVQGSTDTQYF
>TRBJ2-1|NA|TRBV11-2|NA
TGTGCCAGCAGGCAGGGGATAATGAGACATGAGCAGTTCTTC
CASRQGIMRHEQFF
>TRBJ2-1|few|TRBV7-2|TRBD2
TGTGCCAGCAGCTTACTCGGGAGGGCCGGAAATGAGCAGTTCTTC
CASSLLGRAGNEQFF
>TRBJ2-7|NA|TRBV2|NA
TGTGCCAGCAGTGTTCATTCCTACGAGCAGTACTTC
CASSVHSYEQYF
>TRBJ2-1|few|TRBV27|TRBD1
TGTGCCAGCACCCGAGGGGGCCTCTCCTACAATGAGCAGTTCTTC
CASTRGGLSYNEQFF
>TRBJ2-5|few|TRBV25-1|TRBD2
TGTGCCAGCAGTGAATCCTGGACTAGCGGGGGAGAAGAGACCCAGTACTTC
CASSESWTSGGEETQYF
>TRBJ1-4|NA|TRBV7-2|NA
TGTGCCAGCAGCTTAGGCAGGCCCCCCGAAAAACTGTTTTTT
CASSLGRPPEKLFF
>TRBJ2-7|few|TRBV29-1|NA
TGCAGCGTTGAAGTGGGCCGTCATGAGCAGTACTTC
CSVEVGRHEQYF
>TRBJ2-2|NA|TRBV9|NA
TGTGCCAGCAGCGTAGGGGGGTCGGTGAACACCGGGGAGCTGTTTTTT
CASSVGGSVNTGELFF
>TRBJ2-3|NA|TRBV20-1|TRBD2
TGCAGTGCGCCCACCGGGACTACTCACACAGATACGCAGTATTTT
CSAPTGTTHTDTQYF
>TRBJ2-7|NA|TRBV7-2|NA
TGTGCCAGCAGCTTAGCTCCAGGGAACGACGAGCAGTACTTC
CASSLAPGNDEQYF
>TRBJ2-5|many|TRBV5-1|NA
TGCGCCAGCAGCGTCCAGCCCTCCCAAGAGACCCAGTACTTC
CASSVQPSQETQYF
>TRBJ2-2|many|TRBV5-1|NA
TGCGCCAGCAGCTTGGTGGGGTCGAACACCGGGGAGCTGTTTTTT
CASSLVGSNTGELFF
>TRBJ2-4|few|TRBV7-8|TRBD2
TGTGCCAGCAGCTCCTTAGCGGGAGGGCTGGCTGGGGCCAAAAACATTCAGTACTTC
CASSSLAGGLAGAKNIQYF
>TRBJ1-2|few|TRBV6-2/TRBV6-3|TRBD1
TGTGCCAGCAGCAACAGGGGGCGGTTGTGGGACTATGGCTACACCTTC
CASSNRGRLWDYGYTF
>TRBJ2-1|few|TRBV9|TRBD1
TGTGCCAGCAGCCCCCCCCCGGGACAGGGTGTTTTTTTTCAGTTCTTC
CASSPPPGQGVFFQFF
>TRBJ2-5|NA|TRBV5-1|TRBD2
TGCGCCAGCAGCTTTGGTAGCGGGCGACAAGAGACCCAGTACTTC
CASSFGSGRQETQYF
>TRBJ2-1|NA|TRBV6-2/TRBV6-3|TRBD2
TGTGCCAGCACCCCCGGGGGGGGCGAAGCCAATGAGCAGTTCTTC
CASTPGGGEANEQFF
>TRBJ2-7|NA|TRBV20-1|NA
TGCAGTGCTAGAGGCACTAGGCCCGAGCAGTACTTC
CSARGTRPEQYF
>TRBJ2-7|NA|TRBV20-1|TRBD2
TGCAGTGCCTTGCCGGGACTAGAAAACGAGCAGTACTTC
CSALPGLENEQYF
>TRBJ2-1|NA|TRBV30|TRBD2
TGTGCCTGGAGTGTATTGGCGGGAGGGAACAATGAGCAGTTCTTC
CAWSVLAGGNNEQFF
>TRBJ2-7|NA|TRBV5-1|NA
TGCGCCAGCAGCAGCCGGGACGCGACCTACGAGCAGTACTTC
CASSSRDATYEQYF
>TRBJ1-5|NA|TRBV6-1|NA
TGTGCCAGCAGTGTCCAGGGGTATAGCAATCAGCCCCAGCATTTT
CASSVQGYSNQPQHF
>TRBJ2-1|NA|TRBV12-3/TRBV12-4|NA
TGTGCCAGCAGTAACAGGGATCCGGGGTCGCAGTTCTTC
CASSNRDPGSQFF
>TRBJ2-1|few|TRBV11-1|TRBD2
TGTGCCAGCAGGCCAGCGGGGGCCCCCCATGAGCAGTTCTTC
CASRPAGAPHEQFF
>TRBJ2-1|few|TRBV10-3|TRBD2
TGTGCCATCAGGGACCCCTTGGGCGGGAGGGCCAATGAGCAGTTCTTC
CAIRDPLGGRANEQFF
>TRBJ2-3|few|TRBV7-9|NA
TGTGCCAGCAGCTTATTTAAAGGACCCCACCCTTATACGCAGTATTTT
CASSLFKGPHPYTQYF
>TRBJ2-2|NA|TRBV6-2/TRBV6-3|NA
TGTGCCAGCAGGGAGGGGGCCGGGGAGCTGTTTTTT
CASREGAGELFF
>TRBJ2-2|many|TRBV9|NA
TGTGCCAGCAGCGTAGGTCCCGGGGAGCTGTTTTTT
CASSVGPGELFF
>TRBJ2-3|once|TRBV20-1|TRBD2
TGCAGTGCTAGTCCGACTAGCGGCATTTTGGATACGCAGTATTTT
CSASPTSGILDTQYF
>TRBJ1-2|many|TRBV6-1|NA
TGTGCCAGCAGGACGGGACAAGCTAACTATGGCTACACCTTC
CASRTGQANYGYTF
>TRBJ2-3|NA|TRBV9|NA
TGTGCCAGCAGCCCCTCTGGTAGTTTTTCAGATACGCAGTATTTT
CASSPSGSFSDTQYF
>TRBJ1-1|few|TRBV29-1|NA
TGCAGCGTTGCTCGGGCGGGTGCTTTCTTT
CSVARAGAFF
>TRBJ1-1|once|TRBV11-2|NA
TGTGCCAGCAGCTTAGGGGACGGATGGAACACTGAAGCTTTCTTT
CASSLGDGWNTEAFF
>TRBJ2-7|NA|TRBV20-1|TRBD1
TGCAGTGCTCAACCGGGACAGGGGATTAGCGAGCAGTACTTC
CSAQPGQGISEQYF
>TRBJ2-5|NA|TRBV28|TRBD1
TGTGCCAGCAGCCGACACAGGGGGCGCGGAGGGTGGGAGACCCAGTACTTC
CASSRHRGRGGWETQYF
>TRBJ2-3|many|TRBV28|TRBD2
TGTGCCAGCAGTCCCGGGACTAGCGCAGATACGCAGTATTTT
CASSPGTSADTQYF
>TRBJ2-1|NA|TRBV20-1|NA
TGCAGTGCTAGAGACTTGGGGGGACAACCTCAGTTCTTC
CSARDLGGQPQFF
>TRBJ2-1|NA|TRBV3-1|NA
TGTGCCTGCAGCCTGGCGGTCAGGGTTTTTTATGAGCAGTTCTTC
CACSLAVRVFYEQFF
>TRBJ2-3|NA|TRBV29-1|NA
TGCAGCGTTGAGGATGGTCTGAGCACAGATACGCAGTATTTT
CSVEDGLSTDTQYF
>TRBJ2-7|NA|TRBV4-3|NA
TGCGCCAGCAGCCAAAATTACGGGCTTCCCGGAGGAGAGCAGTACTTC
CASSQNYGLPGGEQYF
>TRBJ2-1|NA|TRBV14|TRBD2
TGTGCCAGCAGCCAAGGGCTAGCGGGCCACCTTTCCTACAATGAGCAGTTCTTC
CASSQGLAGHLSYNEQFF
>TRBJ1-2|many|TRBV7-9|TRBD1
TGTGCCAGCAGCTCGGGACAGCTTTTAAGCGGAGAAGGCTACACCTTC
CASSSGQLLSGEGYTF
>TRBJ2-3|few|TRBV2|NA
TGTGCCAGCAGTGAAGCTCCGACTATTTACACAGATACGCAGTATTTT
CASSEAPTIYTDTQYF
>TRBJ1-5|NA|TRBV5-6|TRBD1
TGTGCCAGCAGCTTGGCGGGACAGGGGAAAGGACAGCCCCAGCATTTT
CASSLAGQGKGQPQHF
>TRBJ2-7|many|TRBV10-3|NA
TGTGCCATCAGGCTGGGGGGCAGCTCCTACGAGCAGTACTTC
CAIRLGGSSYEQYF